The entry below gives a single TCR beta chain sequence along with its context. This clone was seen a handful of times. Which antigen it targets is not known. There are no base qualities to consult, and no much larger clone falls within one base. The meaning of the sample's time point label: about 28 days (+/-7) after the second vaccine dose. AZD1222 recipients whose second dose came at about 4 weeks and those whose second dose came at about 12 weeks were combined into one group, since spike-specific TCR depth and breadth did not differ between the two schedules. Vaccinee samples were obtained from the UK trials COV001 and COV002, which included a single-blind randomized controlled phase 2/3 trial of AZD1222 (ChAdOx1 nCoV-19) in healthy adults. For TCRbeta chain sequencing, PBMC samples were collected from trial participants at day 0 and at day 28 after the second dose. The sample comes from a study of T cell responses to AZD1222 COVID-19 vaccine (dated by TCRdb to the early 2020s). Background on the whole study: A total of about 240 trial participants underwent TCR sequencing, of whom around 200 received two doses of AZD1222 and about 25 received two doses of the MenACWY control vaccine. Trial participants were enrolled by age into subgroups of 18-55, 56-69 and 70-plus years, and about 150, 27 and 61 TCR-sequenced participants, respectively, were included in these subgroups. General study outcomes and caveats: The 56-69-year group was small, and its depth increase did not reach significance, likely because of low power. CD4 TCRs associated with the vaccine covered the entire spike protein, and the dominant responses were in regions 160-218 and 743-854. Because no day 14 peak-response samples were available, repertoires were characterized only after the peak T cell response. A significant rise in spike-specific TCR breadth and depth was observed after two AZD1222 doses relative to day 0 and relative to MenACWY recipients. Reportedly, close to half of the unique spike-specific TCRs recognized epitopes lying outside the regions that are mutated in the B.1.351 and B.1.1.7 variants. Only a handful of AZD1222 recipients were SARS-CoV-2 seropositive at baseline, limiting conclusions about previously exposed vaccinees. Participants were mostly white British and included more females than males, and it was suggested by the authors that clonal diversity may have been underestimated.

The germline V gene (reference sequence) yields MNHNY for CDR1 and SVGAGI for CDR2. Ends trimmed: V by 5 bases, J by 0 bases; bases unmatched to a gene: 5. CDR3 length: 16 amino acids, cysteine to phenylalanine. Only the CDR3 DNA stays, 48 bases, in frame from base 1. The CDR3 regions of human TCRbeta chains were analyzed by immunosequencing. In the original analysis: Repertoire TCRs were matched against a reference library of SARS-CoV-2-specific TCRs generated with the MIRA antigen-specificity platform. Breadth was defined as the fraction of unique TCRs that were SARS-CoV-2-associated. Depth was defined as the fraction of total T cells that were SARS-CoV-2-associated. Using the MIRA data, every spike-specific TCR was mapped to the spike region that the TCR reacted to and assigned to either a CD4 or a CD8 class. Log10-transformed breadth and depth values were compared by one-way ANOVA with Sidak's multiple comparisons tests. TCRdb retrieved this table from immuneACCESS and kept in-frame rearrangements only. Not all clones are present; in checked studies, unresolved V genes account for under half, and no reason is known for the remainder. The V and J calls and the clone size are those of that table, but D and trimming were determined from the DNA. Recorded for this sample are about 150,000 clones; around 90% of them occurred a single time. The leading ten clones occupy roughly 3.8% of the sample.

The sequence came from an adult who received the AZD1222 COVID-19 vaccine. This chain joins TRBV6-6 to TRBJ2-2; 8 bases in between match TRBD1. This material consisted of peripheral blood, taken 28 days after the second AZD1222 dose. At the DNA level, the sequence is TGTGCCAGCAGTCGAAAACAGGGGGCGAACACCGGGGAGCTGTTTTTT. Its translation is CASSRKQGANTGELFF.